The clone carrying this T cell receptor beta chain appeared many times. Its antigen is not identified. TCR alpha and beta CDR3 regions were amplified from RNA using iRepertoire nested multiplex PCR. One-step reverse transcription and amplification started from approximately 100-400 ng of tissue mRNA or PBMC total RNA. TCRdb re-called the multiplex PCR reads through MiXCR, storing one row per CDR3 protein. The table has around 93,000 distinct CDR3 sequences, roughly 37% seen once. The CDR3 contains 14 residues. CDR1 MNHEY and CDR2 SMNVEV come from the germline V gene (reference sequence). V lost 5 bases and J 1 base, leaving 12 bases between the germline ends. This sample is part of a study of glioma-infiltrating T cells. Whole-study findings and limits: Gliomas, especially low-grade, showed above-expected tissue-blood divergence; non-neoplastic patients showed below.

The chain recombines TRBV27 with TRBJ2-7; weak D call: TRBD1 (6 bases). This TCR was recovered from a human donor with low-grade glioma or glioblastoma, undergoing nonglioma brain surgery, or in good health (not recorded which). Input material: glioma tissue, nonneoplastic brain tissue, or PBMCs (not recorded which). In DNA, the CDR3 is TGTGCCAGCAGTCTAGACAGGAGATCCTACGAGCAGTACTTC. Translated, it gives CASSLDRRSYEQYF.